This T cell receptor (beta chain) was retrieved from a study of identical twins. Study results and caveats: The models gave estimates that fell short of the out-of-frame TCR alpha sharing seen in monozygotic twins.

All donors were healthy, and all were Caucasian. TCRdb re-called the 5' RACE reads with MiXCR, one entry per CDR3 protein. The sample contains 1.5 million to 2 million distinct CDR3 sequences, less than 40% of which appear only once. This clonotype was seen more than once but under ten times. Its specificity is unknown. The sample consisted of cord blood. The TCR was taken from a newborn girl in good health.

The CDR3 DNA reads TGTGCCAGCAGCGACCGGACTAGCGGGAGGGGAAAGGAGCAGTTCTTC. As protein: CASSDRTSGRGKEQFF. The V and J genes are TRBV6-1 and TRBJ2-1; 15 nucleotides align to TRBD2. Germline V gene sequence: CDR1 MNHNS, CDR2 SASEGT. Trimming took 6 bases from V and 10 from J; bases not matched to a gene: 10. The CDR3 loop spans 16 amino acids.